Included here is one T cell receptor beta chain sequence, with context. Across about 22 US areas, participants ranged in age from 18 to 89 years. The study assigned cohorts using participant-reported clinical history. These data are taken from a study of blood T cell repertoires in COVID-19. Turning to the study itself: PBMCs, B-cell-depleted T cells, or T cells provided the cDNA or gDNA that made up the material.

Authors' methods: Estimation of nucleated cell counts relied on the amplification of reference gene primers. Clones were read by immunoSEQ multiplex PCR, and TCRdb kept only the in-frame ones, dropping some. The DNA gave D and trimming, while V, J and clone size come from that table. The sample lists fewer than 300,000 clones, approximately 85% occurring once. Germline-derived CDR1 and CDR2 are SGHVS and FQNEAQ. The ends were cut back, 3 bases at V and 0 bases at J, with 5 bases in the middle. CDR3 length: 13 residues. This TCR derives from a woman in her 30s who had recovered from COVID-19. The chain carries TRBV7-8 and TRBJ1-1; D is unclear. Sequencing was performed on PBMCs or T cells enriched from blood (not recorded which). CDR3 DNA: TGTGCCAGCAGCTTCCTTATGAACACTGAAGCTTTCTTT. It is translated as CASSFLMNTEAFF.